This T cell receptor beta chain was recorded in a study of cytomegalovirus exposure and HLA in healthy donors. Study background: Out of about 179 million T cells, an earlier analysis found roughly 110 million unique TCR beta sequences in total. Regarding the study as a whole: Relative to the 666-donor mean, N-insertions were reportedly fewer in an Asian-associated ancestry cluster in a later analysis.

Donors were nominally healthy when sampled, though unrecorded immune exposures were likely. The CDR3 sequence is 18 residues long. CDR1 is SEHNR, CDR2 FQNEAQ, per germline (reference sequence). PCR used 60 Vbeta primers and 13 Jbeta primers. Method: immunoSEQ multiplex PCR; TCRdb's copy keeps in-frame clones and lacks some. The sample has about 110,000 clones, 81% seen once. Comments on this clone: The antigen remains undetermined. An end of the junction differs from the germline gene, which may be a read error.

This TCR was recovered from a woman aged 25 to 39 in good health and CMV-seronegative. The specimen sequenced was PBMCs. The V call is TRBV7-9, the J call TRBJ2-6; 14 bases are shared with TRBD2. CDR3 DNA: TGTTCCAGCAGCGCGACTAGCGGGAGGGCATCTGGGGCCAACGTCCTGACTTTC. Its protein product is CSSSATSGRASGANVLTF.